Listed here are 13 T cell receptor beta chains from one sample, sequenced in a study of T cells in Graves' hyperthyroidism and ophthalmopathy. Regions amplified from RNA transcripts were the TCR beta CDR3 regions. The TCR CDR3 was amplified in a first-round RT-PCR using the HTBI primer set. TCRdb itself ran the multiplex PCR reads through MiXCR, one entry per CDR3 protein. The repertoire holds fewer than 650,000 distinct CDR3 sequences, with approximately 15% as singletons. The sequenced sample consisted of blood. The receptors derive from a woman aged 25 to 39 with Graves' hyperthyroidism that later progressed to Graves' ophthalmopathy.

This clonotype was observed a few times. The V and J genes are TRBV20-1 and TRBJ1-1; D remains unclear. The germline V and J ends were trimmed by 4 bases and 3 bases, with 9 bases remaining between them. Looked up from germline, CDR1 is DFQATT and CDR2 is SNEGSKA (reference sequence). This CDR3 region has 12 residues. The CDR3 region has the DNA TGCAGTGCTAAGGTAGGAGACACTGAAGCTTTCTTT. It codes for CSAKVGDTEAFF.

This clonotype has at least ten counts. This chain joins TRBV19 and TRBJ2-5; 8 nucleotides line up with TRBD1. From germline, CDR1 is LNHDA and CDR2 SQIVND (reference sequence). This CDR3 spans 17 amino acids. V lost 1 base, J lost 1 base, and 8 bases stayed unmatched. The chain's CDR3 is CASSIGDRGLGQETQYF. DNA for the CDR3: TGTGCCAGTAGTATAGGAGACAGGGGTTTGGGCCAAGAGACCCAGTACTTC.

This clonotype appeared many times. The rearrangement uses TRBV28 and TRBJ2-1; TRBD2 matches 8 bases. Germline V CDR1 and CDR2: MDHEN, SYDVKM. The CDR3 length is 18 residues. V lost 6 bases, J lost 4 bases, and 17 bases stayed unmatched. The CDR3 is CASRILTSADPGYNEQFF. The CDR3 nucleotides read TGTGCCAGCAGGATACTGACTAGCGCCGACCCAGGATACAATGAGCAGTTCTTC.

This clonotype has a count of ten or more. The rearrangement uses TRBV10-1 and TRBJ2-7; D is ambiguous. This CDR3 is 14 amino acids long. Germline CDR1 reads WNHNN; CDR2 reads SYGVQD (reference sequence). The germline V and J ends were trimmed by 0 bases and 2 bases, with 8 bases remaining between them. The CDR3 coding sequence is TGCGCCAGCAGTGAGTCGCAATCACCCTACGAGCAGTACTTC. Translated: CASSESQSPYEQYF.

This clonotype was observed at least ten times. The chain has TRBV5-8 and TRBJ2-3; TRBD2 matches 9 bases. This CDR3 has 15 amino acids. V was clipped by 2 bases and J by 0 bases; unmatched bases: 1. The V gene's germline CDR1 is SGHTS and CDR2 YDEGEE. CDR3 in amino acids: CASSFSGRSTDTQYF. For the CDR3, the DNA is TGTGCCAGCAGCTTTAGCGGGAGAAGCACAGATACGCAGTATTTT.

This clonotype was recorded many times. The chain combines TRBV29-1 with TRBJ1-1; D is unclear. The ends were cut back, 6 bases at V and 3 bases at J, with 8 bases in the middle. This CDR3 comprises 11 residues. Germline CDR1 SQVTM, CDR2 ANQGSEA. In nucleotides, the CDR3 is TGCAGCGTACGGGGAGACACTGAAGCTTTCTTT. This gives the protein CSVRGDTEAFF.

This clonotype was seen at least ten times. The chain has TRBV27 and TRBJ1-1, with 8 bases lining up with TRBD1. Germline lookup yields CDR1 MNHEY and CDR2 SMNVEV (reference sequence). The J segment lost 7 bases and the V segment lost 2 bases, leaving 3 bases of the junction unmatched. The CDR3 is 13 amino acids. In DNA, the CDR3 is TGTGCCAGCAGTTTAGGGACAGGACTTGAAGCTTTCTTT. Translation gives CASSLGTGLEAFF.

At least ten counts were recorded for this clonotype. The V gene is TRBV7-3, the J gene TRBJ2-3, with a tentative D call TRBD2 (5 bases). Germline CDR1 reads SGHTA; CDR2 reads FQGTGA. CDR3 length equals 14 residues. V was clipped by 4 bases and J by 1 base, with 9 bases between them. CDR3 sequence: CASSWESGTDTQYF. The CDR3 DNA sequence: TGTGCCAGCAGCTGGGAGAGTGGCACAGATACGCAGTATTTT.

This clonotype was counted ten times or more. CDR3 bases: TGTGCCAGCAGTCCTGGGACAGGGAAAACAACTAATGAAAAACTGTTTTTT. Translating it yields CASSPGTGKTTNEKLFF. The rearrangement joins TRBV2 to TRBJ1-4; 9 bases agree with TRBD1. With V trimmed by 5 bases and J by 0 bases, 7 bases remained unmatched. Germline V gene data show CDR1 as SNHLY and CDR2 as FYNNEI. The CDR3 is 17 amino acids.

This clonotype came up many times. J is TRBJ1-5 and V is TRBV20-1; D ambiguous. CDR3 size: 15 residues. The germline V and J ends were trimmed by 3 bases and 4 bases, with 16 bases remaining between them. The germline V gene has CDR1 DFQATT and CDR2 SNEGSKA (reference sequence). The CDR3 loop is CSASPNRPGNQPQHF. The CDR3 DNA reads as TGCAGTGCTAGCCCCAATAGGCCCGGGAATCAGCCCCAGCATTTT.

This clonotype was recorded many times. The CDR3, as DNA: TGCAGTGCCGTAGATGCGGGAGGGCCACCTGTGACCCAGTACTTC. Protein product: CSAVDAGGPPVTQYF. The J gene is TRBJ2-5, the V gene TRBV20-1; the match to TRBD2 covers 9 bases. CDR3 length: 15 amino acids. V shed 6 bases, J shed 7 bases, and the junction held 15 bases outside the gene matches. Germline assignment: CDR1 DFQATT and CDR2 SNEGSKA (reference sequence).

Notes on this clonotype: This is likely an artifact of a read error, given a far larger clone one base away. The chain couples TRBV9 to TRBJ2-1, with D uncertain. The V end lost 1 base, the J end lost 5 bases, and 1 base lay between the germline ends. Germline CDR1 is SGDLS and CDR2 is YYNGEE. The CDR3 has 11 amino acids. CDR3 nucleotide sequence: TGTGCCAGCAGCGTAAACAATGAGCAGTTCTTC. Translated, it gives CASSVNNEQFF.

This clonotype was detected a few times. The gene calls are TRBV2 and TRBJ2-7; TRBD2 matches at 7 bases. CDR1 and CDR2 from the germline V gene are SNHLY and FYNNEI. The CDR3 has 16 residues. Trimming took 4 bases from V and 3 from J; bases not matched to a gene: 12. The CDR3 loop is CASSVGRAPQGYEQYF. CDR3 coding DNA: TGTGCCAGCAGTGTTGGGAGGGCGCCCCAGGGCTACGAGCAGTACTTC.